What follows are 23 T cell receptor beta chains derived from one specimen sequenced in a study of cytomegalovirus exposure and HLA in healthy donors. It was with 60 Vbeta and 13 Jbeta primers that the PCR ran. Using immunoSEQ multiplex PCR, the repertoire was profiled, and TCRdb retains in-frame clones only, with some absent. This table holds about 150,000 clones, about 74% found once. The specimen sequenced was PBMCs. The receptors shown here come from a male donor in good health and CMV-seronegative.

This clone occurred once. This chain uses TRBV29-1 with TRBJ1-1, with D unresolved. This CDR3 region has 14 residues. Germline values: CDR1 SQVTM, CDR2 ANQGSEA. V gave up 2 bases and J gave up 7 bases, with 17 bases separating them. The CDR3: CSVESGRREFEAFF. The CDR3 region has the DNA TGCAGCGTTGAATCGGGCAGGAGGGAGTTTGAAGCTTTCTTT.

There are a few counts of this clone. The chain links TRBV30 to TRBJ2-7; 10 nucleotides line up with TRBD2. The CDR3 is 12 residues long. Per the germline V gene, CDR1 is GTSNPN and CDR2 is SVGIG (reference sequence). J gave up 7 bases and V 2 bases, and 2 bases lay outside the gene matches. In nucleotides, the CDR3 is TGTGCCTGGAGTATTAGCGGGAGGGAGCAGTACTTC. Its protein product is CAWSISGREQYF.

The chain recombines TRBV6-5 with TRBJ1-2; 9 nucleotides match TRBD1. Per the germline V gene, CDR1 is MNHEY and CDR2 is SVGAGI. Unmatched junction bases numbered 6, after V lost 6 bases and J lost 4 bases. CDR3 length: 14 residues. CDR3 sequence (DNA): TGTGCCAGCAGGAGACAGGGGGTTCGCTATGGCTACACCTTC. This encodes CASRRQGVRYGYTF.

This clone showed up just a few times. The CDR3, as DNA: TGTGCCTGGAGTGAGGGGCCCCCCAATCAGCCCCAGCATTTT. Translated, it gives CAWSEGPPNQPQHF. The chain recombines TRBV30 with TRBJ1-5; tentative D call: TRBD1 (5 bases). Trimming pared 1 base from V and 3 bases from J, leaving 10 bases between. CDR3 size: 14 residues. Germline CDR1 and CDR2: GTSNPN and SVGIG (reference sequence). Filled out from reference TRBV30 and TRBJ1-5, the complete variable domain reads SQTIHQWPATLVQPVGSPLSLECTVEGTSNPNLYWYRQAAGRGLQLLFYSVGIGQISSEVPQNLSASRPQDRQFILSSKKLLLSDSGFYLCAWSEGPPNQPQHFGDGTRLSIL.

V gene TRBV19 combines with J gene TRBJ1-5; D is unresolved. This CDR3 comprises 12 residues. Germline-derived CDR1 and CDR2 are LNHDA and SQIVND (reference sequence). V gave up 1 base and J gave up 8 bases, with 6 bases separating them. The CDR3 sequence is CASSIGRKPQHF. The CDR3 DNA sequence: TGTGCCAGTAGTATAGGGCGGAAGCCCCAGCATTTT. Variable domain in full (rest from reference TRBV19 and TRBJ1-5): DGGITQSPKYLFRKEGQNVTLSCEQNLNHDAMYWYRQDPGQGLRLIYYSQIVNDFQKGDIAEGYSVSREKKESFPLTVTSAQKNPTAFYLCASSIGRKPQHFGDGTRLSIL.

This clone appeared once. This chain uses TRBV6-1 with TRBJ2-1; perhaps TRBD1 as D (6 bases). V lost 7 bases and J 15 bases, leaving 22 bases between the germline ends. Germline V gives CDR1 MNHNS, CDR2 SASEGT. The CDR3 runs to 13 residues. CDR3 nucleotide sequence: TGTGCCAGCACCACGGACCGGGCAGGGGTACGGTTCTTC. This codes for CASTTDRAGVRFF.

This clone has just one count. The J gene is TRBJ2-5, the V gene TRBV5-1; possibly TRBD1 for D (6 bases). The tail of the sequence fits TRBJ2-7 better, so the J call may be wrong. CDR1 SGHRS and CDR2 YFSETQ come from the germline V gene. The CDR3 covers 15 residues. The CDR3 loop is CASSLGTVRTYEQYF. The CDR3 DNA sequence: TGCGCCAGCAGCTTGGGGACAGTAAGAACCTACGAGCAGTACTTC.

As regards this clone: Within the sample, other DNA sequences also encode this same CDR3. The genes are TRBV4-1 and TRBJ1-5; 7 nucleotides line up with TRBD1. This CDR3 region has 14 residues. The trim removed 1 base at V and 6 bases at J, leaving 3 bases unmatched. CDR1 and CDR2 from the germline V gene are MGHRA and YSYEKL. The CDR3 loop is CASSQGQGGQPQHF. CDR3 nucleotides: TGCGCCAGCAGCCAAGGACAGGGTGGTCAGCCCCAGCATTTT.

CDR3 sequence: CASSNPRQGDSSYEQYF. CDR3 in DNA: TGTGCCAGCAGCAACCCTAGACAGGGCGATAGCTCCTACGAGCAGTACTTC. This chain uses TRBV21-1 with TRBJ2-7; no check of the table's D call, TRBD1, against the DNA was made. TRBV21-1 represents a pseudogene. This CDR3 spans 17 amino acids.

The gene calls are TRBV10-3 and TRBJ2-1; possibly TRBD1 for D (6 bases). Germline loops: CDR1 ENHRY, CDR2 SYGVKD. Trimming took 3 bases from V and 4 from J, leaving 19 bases between them. The CDR3 runs to 17 residues. The CDR3 coding sequence is TGTGCCATCAGTGACGGGGAGACAGGAGCTATTTACAATGAGCAGTTCTTC. Encoded protein: CAISDGETGAIYNEQFF.

The V gene is TRBV5-1, the J gene TRBJ2-7; 7 positions agree with TRBD1. In germline, CDR1 is SGHRS, CDR2 YFSETQ. V lost 2 bases, J lost 2 bases, and 13 bases stayed unmatched. This CDR3 comprises 17 residues. The CDR3 sequence is CASSFIYRGHSTYEQYF. The CDR3 nucleotides read TGCGCCAGCAGCTTCATATACAGGGGCCACTCGACCTACGAGCAGTACTTC.

V gene TRBV5-1 combines with J gene TRBJ1-4; 8 bases align to TRBD1. Germline-derived CDR1 and CDR2 are SGHRS and YFSETQ. V was pared by 5 bases and J by 3 bases, with 3 bases of the junction left unmatched. The CDR3 covers 14 residues. The CDR3 DNA sequence: TGCGCCAGCAGGTCGACAGGGGCTAATGAAAAACTGTTTTTT. This gives the protein CASRSTGANEKLFF.

The rearrangement joins TRBV30 to TRBJ1-6; unclear D gene. CDR1 and CDR2 from the germline V gene are GTSNPN and SVGIG (reference sequence). This CDR3 spans 13 amino acids. V gave up 2 bases and J gave up 9 bases, with 11 bases separating them. CDR3: CAWSLAFGSPLHF. The DNA for the CDR3 is TGTGCCTGGAGTCTAGCGTTTGGTTCACCCCTCCACTTT.

The V call is TRBV2, the J call TRBJ2-1; 9 bases map to TRBD1. There are 15 residues in the CDR3. After removal of 4 bases from V and 7 bases from J, the junction contained 8 bases not matched to a gene. Looked up from germline, CDR1 is SNHLY and CDR2 is FYNNEI. CDR3 coding DNA: TGTGCCAGCAGTGGCAGGACAGGGGCGTGGAATGAGCAGTTCTTC. It encodes CASSGRTGAWNEQFF.

The rearrangement links TRBV5-1 to TRBJ2-1; TRBD1 agrees at 8 bases. Germline V CDR1 and CDR2: SGHRS, YFSETQ. This CDR3 has 15 residues. The ends lost 4 bases at V and 6 bases at J; junction bases unmatched: 9. The CDR3 spells CASSTPGGISNEQFF. As DNA, the CDR3 is TGCGCCAGCAGCACCCCAGGGGGCATAAGCAATGAGCAGTTCTTC.

V gene TRBV5-1 combines with J gene TRBJ2-6, with D possibly being TRBD1 (6 bases). V was clipped by 6 bases and J by 1 base, with 14 bases between them. Germline V gene data show CDR1 as SGHRS and CDR2 as YFSETQ. The CDR3 covers 16 residues. The CDR3 region is CASKQGKMSGANVLTF. The CDR3 nucleotides are TGCGCCAGCAAACAGGGAAAAATGTCTGGGGCCAACGTCCTGACTTTC.

In its sample, this clone was seen a few times. The rearrangement uses TRBV5-4 and TRBJ2-5; D is perhaps TRBD2 (6 bases). The CDR3 contains 14 residues. The germline V gene encodes CDR1 SGHNT and CDR2 YYREEE (reference sequence). V lost 2 bases and J 2 bases, leaving 10 bases between the germline ends. The CDR3 DNA is TGTGCCAGCAGCTTCAATAGCGGACAAGAGACCCAGTACTTC. Encoded protein: CASSFNSGQETQYF.

This clone was found a few times. The chain is built from TRBV7-9 and TRBJ1-3, with TRBD1 matching over 11 bases. The CDR3 is 16 residues long. Per the germline V gene, CDR1 is SEHNR and CDR2 is FQNEAQ (reference sequence). V gave up 4 bases and J gave up 3 bases; unmatched junction bases: 5. The CDR3, as DNA: TGTGCCAGCAGCTGGGACAGGGGGGACTTTGGAAACACCATATATTTT. Translated: CASSWDRGDFGNTIYF. The full variable domain, with the rest looked up from reference TRBV7-9 and TRBJ1-3, is DTGVSQNPRHKITKRGQNVTFRCDPISEHNRLYWYRQTLGQGPEFLTYFQNEAQLEKSRLLSDRFSAERPKGSFSTLEIQRTEQGDSAMYLCASSWDRGDFGNTIYFGEGSWLTVV.

V gene TRBV28 combines with J gene TRBJ2-3; a weak D match, TRBD1 (6 bases). V shed 5 bases and J shed 1 base, with 13 bases lying between them. CDR1 MDHEN and CDR2 SYDVKM come from the germline V gene. The CDR3 contains 15 residues. The DNA for the CDR3 is TGTGCCAGCAGTACAGGGATGGGAGGCACAGATACGCAGTATTTT. Translation gives CASSTGMGGTDTQYF.

The chain links TRBV7-9 to TRBJ2-1, with a weak D call TRBD1 (5 bases). The V end was cut by 5 bases, the J end by 1 base, with 12 bases between. Germline V gene data show CDR1 as SEHNR and CDR2 as FQNEAQ (reference sequence). CDR3 length: 15 amino acids. CDR3 loop: CASSPTGLSYNEQFF. The CDR3 DNA reads TGTGCCAGCAGCCCAACAGGATTATCCTACAATGAGCAGTTCTTC.

This clone was detected a few times. This sequence joins TRBV6-6 and TRBJ2-3, with TRBD1 as a possible D gene (6 bases). From germline, CDR1 is MNHNY and CDR2 SVGAGI (reference sequence). Deletions cut 2 bases from V and 3 bases from J, with 15 bases between. The CDR3 spans 16 residues. This CDR3 reads CASSYARGDETDTQYF. The CDR3 DNA sequence: TGTGCCAGCAGTTACGCCAGGGGAGATGAGACAGATACGCAGTATTTT.

In DNA form, the CDR3 reads TGTGCCAGCACCGCAAGCGGGGGCATAAACGAAAAACTGTTTTTT. Translated: CASTASGGINEKLFF. V usage is TRBV27 and J usage is TRBJ1-4, with D maybe TRBD1 (6 bases). The CDR3 contains 15 residues. V lost 7 bases, J lost 8 bases, and 20 bases lay in between. Germline V CDR1 and CDR2: MNHEY, SMNVEV (reference sequence).

This clone appeared a few times. As DNA, the CDR3 is TGTGCCAGCAGCGGCTACGGGACAGGGAACCAGCCCCAGCATTTT. Amino acid sequence: CASSGYGTGNQPQHF. The chain recombines TRBV7-2 with TRBJ1-5; 9 positions match TRBD1. The CDR3 contains 15 residues. Germline V gives CDR1 SGHTA, CDR2 FQGNSA. J was trimmed by 7 bases and V by 5 bases; bases with no gene match: 9.